The 3 T cell receptor beta chains presented below share a single source sample, sequenced in a study of cytomegalovirus exposure and HLA in healthy donors. A multiplex PCR was run with 60 Vbeta primers and 13 Jbeta primers. TCRdb's table, derived via immunoSEQ multiplex PCR, lists solely in-frame clones and lacks some. The sample records approximately 150,000 clones, approximately 80% being singletons. Sequenced material: PBMCs. These receptors came from a man aged 18 to 35 in good health and CMV-seropositive.

The gene calls are TRBV6-5 and TRBJ2-7; possible D gene TRBD1, 6 bases. The CDR3 is 13 amino acids. Trimming left V 6 bases short and J 2 bases short, with 11 bases between. Looked up from germline, CDR1 is MNHEY and CDR2 is SVGAGI. The CDR3 nucleotides read TGTGCCAGCAGGACCCAGGGGACCTACGAGCAGTACTTC. Its translation is CASRTQGTYEQYF.

The rearrangement joins TRBV6-1 to TRBJ2-2, with 8 bases lining up with TRBD1. There are 14 residues in the CDR3. CDR1 is MNHNS and CDR2 is SASEGT in the germline V gene. V dropped 6 bases and J dropped 5; count of bases not matched to a gene: 5. In nucleotides, the CDR3 is TGTGCCAGCAGCAGGGGGCACGGTACCGGGGAGCTGTTTTTT. Translated, it gives CASSRGHGTGELFF.

The J gene is TRBJ2-3, the V gene TRBV7-7; D may be TRBD1 (6 bases). V was cut by 2 bases and J by 6 bases, with 9 bases left in between. The V gene's germline CDR1 is SSHAT and CDR2 FNYEAQ (reference sequence). This CDR3 has 13 amino acids. CDR3 sequence: CASSLNRADTQYF. CDR3 nucleotide sequence: TGTGCCAGCAGCTTAAACAGGGCGGATACGCAGTATTTT.